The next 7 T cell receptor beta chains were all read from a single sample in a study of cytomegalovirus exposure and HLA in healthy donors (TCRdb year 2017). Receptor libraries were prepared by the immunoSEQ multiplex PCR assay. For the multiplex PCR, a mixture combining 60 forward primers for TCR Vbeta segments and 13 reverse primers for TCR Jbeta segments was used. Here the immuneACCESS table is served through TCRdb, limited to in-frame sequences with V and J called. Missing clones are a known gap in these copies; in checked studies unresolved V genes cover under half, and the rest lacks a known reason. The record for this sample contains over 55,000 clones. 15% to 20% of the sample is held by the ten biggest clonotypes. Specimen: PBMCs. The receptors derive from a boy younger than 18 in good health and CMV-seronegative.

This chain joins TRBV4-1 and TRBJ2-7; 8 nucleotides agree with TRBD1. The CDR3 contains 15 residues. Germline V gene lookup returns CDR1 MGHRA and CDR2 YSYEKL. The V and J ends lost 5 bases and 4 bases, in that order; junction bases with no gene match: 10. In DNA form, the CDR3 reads TGCGCCAGCAGCACCCGGACAGGGTATGAGTACGAGCAGTACTTC. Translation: CASSTRTGYEYEQYF.

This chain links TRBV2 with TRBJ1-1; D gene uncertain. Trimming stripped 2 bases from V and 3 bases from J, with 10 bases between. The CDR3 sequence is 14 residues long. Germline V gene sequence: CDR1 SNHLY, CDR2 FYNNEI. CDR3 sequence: CASSERERYTEAFF. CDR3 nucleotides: TGTGCCAGCAGTGAAAGGGAGAGGTACACTGAAGCTTTCTTT. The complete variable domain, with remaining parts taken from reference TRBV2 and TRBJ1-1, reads EPEVTQTPSHQVTQMGQEVILRCVPISNHLYFYWYRQILGQKVEFLVSFYNNEISEKSEIFDDQFSVERPDGSNFTLKIRSTKLEDSAMYFCASSERERYTEAFFGQGTRLTVV.

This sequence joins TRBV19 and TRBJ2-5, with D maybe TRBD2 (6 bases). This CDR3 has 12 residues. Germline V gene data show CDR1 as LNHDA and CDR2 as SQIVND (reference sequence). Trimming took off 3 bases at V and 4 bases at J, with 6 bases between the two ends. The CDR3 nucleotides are TGTGCCAGTAGTATCGGGGGAGAGACCCAGTACTTC. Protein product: CASSIGGETQYF. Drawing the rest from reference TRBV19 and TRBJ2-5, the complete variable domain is DGGITQSPKYLFRKEGQNVTLSCEQNLNHDAMYWYRQDPGQGLRLIYYSQIVNDFQKGDIAEGYSVSREKKESFPLTVTSAQKNPTAFYLCASSIGGETQYFGPGTRLLVL.

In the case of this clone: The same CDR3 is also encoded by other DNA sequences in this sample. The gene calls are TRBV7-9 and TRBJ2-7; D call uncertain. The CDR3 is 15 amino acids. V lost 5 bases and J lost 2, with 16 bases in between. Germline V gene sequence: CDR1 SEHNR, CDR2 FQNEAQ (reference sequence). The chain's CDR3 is CASSQEVRSAYEQYF. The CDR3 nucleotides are TGTGCCAGCAGCCAAGAGGTACGGAGCGCCTACGAGCAGTACTTC. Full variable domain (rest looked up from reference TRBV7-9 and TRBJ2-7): DTGVSQNPRHKITKRGQNVTFRCDPISEHNRLYWYRQTLGQGPEFLTYFQNEAQLEKSRLLSDRFSAERPKGSFSTLEIQRTEQGDSAMYLCASSQEVRSAYEQYFGPGTRLTVT.

Here the CDR3 reads CASSPVVAVQGKTEAFF. CDR3 nucleotides: TGTGCCAGCTCACCAGTGGTGGCCGTACAGGGGAAGACTGAAGCTTTCTTT. V gene TRBV18 combines with J gene TRBJ1-1; 7 bases line up with TRBD1. The CDR3 runs to 17 residues. V lost 2 bases and J lost 5; bases outside the gene matches: 14. Germline CDR1 KGHSH, CDR2 LQKENI.

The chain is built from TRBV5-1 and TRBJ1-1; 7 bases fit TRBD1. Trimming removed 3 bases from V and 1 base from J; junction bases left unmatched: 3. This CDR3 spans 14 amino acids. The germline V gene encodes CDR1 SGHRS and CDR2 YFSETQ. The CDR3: CASSWRTGNTEAFF. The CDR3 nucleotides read TGCGCCAGCAGCTGGAGGACAGGGAACACTGAAGCTTTCTTT.

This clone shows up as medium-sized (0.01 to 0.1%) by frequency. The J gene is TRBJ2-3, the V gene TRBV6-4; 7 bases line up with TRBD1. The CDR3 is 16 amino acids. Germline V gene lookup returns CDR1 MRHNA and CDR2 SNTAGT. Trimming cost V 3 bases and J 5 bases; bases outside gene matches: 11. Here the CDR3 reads CASSETPQGVGDTQYF. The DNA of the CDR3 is TGTGCCAGCAGTGAGACCCCGCAGGGGGTTGGAGATACGCAGTATTTT.